A single sample is the source of the 8 T cell receptor beta chains below, sequenced in a study of cytomegalovirus exposure and HLA in healthy donors. It was with 60 Vbeta and 13 Jbeta primers that the PCR ran. Repertoires were generated with immunoSEQ multiplex PCR, while TCRdb's copy carries only in-frame clones and drops some. This table has fewer than 110,000 clones, around 67% appearing once. Material for sequencing was PBMCs. These receptors came from a woman aged 40 to 50 in good health and CMV-seropositive.

The chain links TRBV29-1 to TRBJ1-3; 9 bases agree with TRBD1. The length of the CDR3 is 14 residues. Losses at the gene ends were 6 bases for V and 4 bases for J; bases not matched to a gene: 7. Germline lookup yields CDR1 SQVTM and CDR2 ANQGSEA. The DNA for the CDR3 is TGCAGCGTCGGACAGGGGACCGGGGGAAACACCATATATTTT. It translates to CSVGQGTGGNTIYF.

The chain has TRBV9 and TRBJ2-3, with 10 bases lining up with TRBD2. The CDR3 has 16 residues. The junction had 4 bases not matched to a gene; V was cut back by 0 bases and J by 3 bases. The V gene's germline CDR1 is SGDLS and CDR2 YYNGEE. The CDR3 nucleotides read TGTGCCAGCAGCGTAGCTGGACTAGCGGAAACAGATACGCAGTATTTT. This translates into CASSVAGLAETDTQYF.

The chain is built from TRBV7-3 and TRBJ2-3, with D maybe TRBD1 (6 bases). V gave up 4 bases and J gave up 5 bases, with 13 bases separating them. CDR3 length: 14 residues. CDR1 SGHTA and CDR2 FQGTGA come from the germline V gene. DNA of the CDR3: TGTGCCAGCAGCTCGGGACAACCGGGAGATACGCAGTATTTT. Translated: CASSSGQPGDTQYF.

V gene TRBV5-1 combines with J gene TRBJ2-5; D is ambiguous. The J call is doubtful: the DNA matches TRBJ2-7 better. From germline, CDR1 is SGHRS and CDR2 YFSETQ. This CDR3 comprises 14 residues. Written as DNA, the CDR3 is TGCGCCAGCAGCTTGGTTGGCGGCTCCTACGAGCAGTACTTC. It encodes CASSLVGGSYEQYF.

The V and J genes are TRBV4-2 and TRBJ2-2; 9 nucleotides match TRBD2. The V and J ends lost 2 bases and 3 bases, in that order; junction bases with no gene match: 4. The V gene's germline CDR1 is LGHNA and CDR2 YNFKEQ. CDR3 length equals 16 residues. CDR3 sequence: CASSQSGLAYTGELFF. CDR3 bases: TGTGCCAGCAGCCAATCGGGACTAGCATACACCGGGGAGCTGTTTTTT.

A few counts support this clone. The rearrangement joins TRBV11-2 to TRBJ1-2, with D possibly TRBD1 on 6 matching bases. Trimming pared 5 bases from V and 0 bases from J, leaving 16 bases between. The CDR3 is 16 residues long. Germline lookup yields CDR1 SGHAT and CDR2 FQNNGV. The CDR3 here is CASSPGRGGPNYGYTF. Written as DNA, the CDR3 is TGTGCCAGCAGCCCCGGCCGTGGGGGCCCTAACTATGGCTACACCTTC.

V usage is TRBV15 and J usage is TRBJ1-5; D might be TRBD1 (6 bases). The V end was cut by 0 bases, the J end by 2 bases, with 14 bases between. Germline values: CDR1 LNHNV, CDR2 YYDKDF (reference sequence). The CDR3 sequence is 17 residues long. CDR3 sequence: CATSRDFGGAGNQPQHF. In DNA, the CDR3 is TGTGCCACCAGCAGAGATTTTGGGGGCGCAGGCAATCAGCCCCAGCATTTT. The variable domain in full, completed from reference TRBV15 and TRBJ1-5, reads DAMVIQNPRYQVTQFGKPVTLSCSQTLNHNVMYWYQQKSSQAPKLLFHYYDKDFNNEADTPDNFQSRRPNTSFCFLDIRSPGLGDTAMYLCATSRDFGGAGNQPQHFGDGTRLSIL.

This clone came up a few times. The chain's CDR3 is CASSQDTSAGNTIYF. The CDR3 DNA follows: TGCGCCAGCAGCCAAGATACTTCGGCTGGAAACACCATATATTTT. V is TRBV4-3 and J is TRBJ1-3; D is unresolved. Germline CDR1 is LGHNA and CDR2 is YSLEER. V was clipped by 0 bases and J by 2 bases, with 8 bases between them. This CDR3 spans 15 amino acids.